Included here is one T cell receptor (beta chain) sequence, with context. The data originate from a study of pediatric ulcerative colitis. One to two pinch biopsies were taken from the rectum during colonoscopy. Per the germline V gene, CDR1 is SGHRS and CDR2 is YFSETQ. V shed 4 bases and J shed 7 bases, with 21 bases lying between them. CDR3 size: 16 residues. Produced via immunoSEQ multiplex PCR; TCRdb's table is partial and in-frame only. This table holds some 37,000 clones, 60% to 75% found once. The receptor's source is a boy between 10 and 17 years old with moderate ulcerative colitis. The sequenced sample was gut tissue. The rearrangement links TRBV5-1 to TRBJ2-1, with D possibly TRBD2 on 6 matching bases. In DNA, the CDR3 is TGCGCCAGCAGCCAAATTCCGGGACTTAGCTTAAATGAGCAGTTCTTC. Translated: CASSQIPGLSLNEQFF.